The rows below give T cell receptor beta chains drawn from one sample of a study of cytomegalovirus exposure and HLA in healthy donors. Sequenced by immunoSEQ multiplex PCR; TCRdb stores in-frame clones only, minus some. The sample holds 100,000 to 150,000 clones, roughly 80% seen once. The specimen sequenced was PBMCs. These receptors were taken from a woman aged 40 to 55 in good health and CMV-seropositive. The CDR3 runs from the conserved cysteine through the conserved F or W. D genes are given only for firm matches. Clone size is shown for a subset of rows, as once, few, many or a class of expanded clone.

clone size,J gene,D gene,V gene,CDR3 protein,CDR3 DNA
.,TRBJ2-3,TRBD2,TRBV23-1,CASSQASSGKTDTQYF,TGCGCCAGCAGTCAGGCATCCAGCGGGAAGACAGATACGCAGTATTTT
once,TRBJ2-2,.,TRBV5-1,CASSLDVGSVGELFF,TGCGCCAGCAGCTTGGATGTCGGGAGTGTCGGGGAGCTGTTTTTT
.,TRBJ1-5,TRBD1,TRBV28,CASSLFLSVWDSANSNQPQHF,TGTGCCAGCAGTTTATTTTTGAGTGTTTGGGACAGTGCTAATAGCAATCAGCCCCAGCATTTT
.,TRBJ1-1,.,TRBV7-9,CASSRASGGTEAFF,TGTGCCAGCAGCCGGGCTTCGGGAGGCACTGAAGCTTTCTTT
.,TRBJ2-5,TRBD1,TRBV28,CASRKQGIETQYF,TGTGCCAGCAGAAAACAGGGGATAGAGACCCAGTACTTC
.,TRBJ2-1,TRBD2,TRBV7-3,CASSDGTSGLYNEQFF,TGTGCCAGCAGTGACGGGACTAGCGGGCTCTACAATGAGCAGTTCTTC
.,TRBJ1-1,TRBD1,TRBV29-1,CSVPAPRQGLGAFF,TGCAGCGTTCCAGCTCCCAGACAGGGATTAGGAGCTTTCTTT
.,TRBJ2-7,.,TRBV6-4,CASRGSSYEQYF,TGTGCCAGCAGGGGCAGCTCCTACGAGCAGTACTTC
.,TRBJ2-2,TRBD1,TRBV28,CASSSDRDIHTGELFF,TGTGCCAGCAGTTCCGACAGGGATATACACACCGGGGAGCTGTTTTTT
.,TRBJ2-1,TRBD1,TRBV25-1,CASSELSGGSYNEQFF,TGTGCCAGCAGTGAATTGTCAGGGGGCTCCTACAATGAGCAGTTCTTC
.,TRBJ2-7,TRBD1,TRBV30,CAYTNRGRGEQYF,TGTGCCTATACCAACAGGGGGCGCGGCGAGCAGTACTTC
once,TRBJ2-1,.,TRBV29-1,CSVSGGTYNEQFF,TGCAGCGTTTCCGGGGGAACCTACAATGAGCAGTTCTTC
few,TRBJ2-1,TRBD1,TRBV28,CASSLPGQGAGGNEQFF,TGTGCCAGCAGTCTCCCGGGACAGGGGGCGGGCGGCAATGAGCAGTTCTTC
.,TRBJ1-2,TRBD1,TRBV11-2,CASSFSGTVNYGYTF,TGTGCCAGCAGCTTCTCCGGGACAGTAAACTATGGCTACACCTTC
once,TRBJ1-2,TRBD1,TRBV25-1,CASSELVQGGNYGYTF,TGTGCCAGCAGTGAATTGGTACAGGGGGGTAACTATGGCTACACCTTC
.,TRBJ2-4,.,TRBV15,CATSRGDRGYF,TGTGCCACCAGCAGAGGTGATCGGGGGTACTTC
.,TRBJ2-1,TRBD2,TRBV6-1,CASSQLAGGTNEQFF,TGTGCCAGCAGTCAACTAGCGGGAGGTACCAATGAGCAGTTCTTC
.,TRBJ2-5,TRBD2,TRBV6-5,CASSPTALAGETQYF,TGTGCCAGCAGTCCGACCGCTCTAGCGGGAGAGACCCAGTACTTC
.,TRBJ2-7,TRBD2,TRBV27,CASNNCGTSGCEQYF,TGTGCCAGCAACAATTGCGGGACTAGCGGCTGCGAGCAGTACTTC
.,TRBJ2-3,TRBD2,TRBV9,CASSVAEGWLAGDTDTQYF,TGTGCCAGCAGCGTAGCCGAGGGGTGGCTAGCGGGCGACACAGATACGCAGTATTTT
.,TRBJ2-1,.,TRBV6-6,CASSGRQGSSYNEQFF,TGTGCCAGCAGTGGACGTCAGGGGAGCTCCTACAATGAGCAGTTCTTC
.,TRBJ2-2,.,TRBV6-4,CASSDSSRVNTGELFF,TGTGCCAGCAGTGACTCCAGCAGGGTGAACACCGGGGAGCTGTTTTTT
.,TRBJ2-3,TRBD2,TRBV27,CASSLRVASGSTDTQYF,TGTGCCAGCAGTTTACGGGTGGCTAGCGGTAGCACAGATACGCAGTATTTT
.,TRBJ2-7,TRBD2,TRBV19,CASSTFLAVAYEQYF,TGTGCCAGTAGTACCTTCCTAGCGGTGGCCTACGAGCAGTACTTC
.,TRBJ2-7,TRBD1,TRBV7-9,CSSSPGTGSYEQYF,TGTTCCAGCAGCCCCGGGACAGGTTCCTACGAGCAGTACTTC
.,TRBJ1-3,TRBD1,TRBV4-1,CASSQDREGANGNTIYF,TGCGCCAGCAGCCAAGATCGGGAGGGGGCGAACGGAAACACCATATATTTT
.,TRBJ1-1,TRBD1,TRBV5-1,CASSLALDRGHLMNTEAFF,TGCGCCAGCAGCTTGGCCTTAGACAGGGGACATTTAATGAACACTGAAGCTTTCTTT
few,TRBJ1-5,TRBD1,TRBV18,CASSPGQGSQPQHF,TGTGCCAGCTCACCGGGACAGGGTAGTCAGCCCCAGCATTTT
.,TRBJ2-7,.,TRBV25-1,CASSQGGYEQYF,TGTGCCAGCAGTCAAGGGGGCTACGAGCAGTACTTC
once,TRBJ2-7,TRBD2,TRBV5-1,CASSFEIGLAGYEQYF,TGCGCCAGCAGTTTCGAGATTGGACTAGCGGGCTACGAGCAGTACTTC
.,TRBJ2-2,.,TRBV6-6,CASSYPITGELFF,TGTGCCAGCAGTTACCCTATTACCGGGGAGCTGTTTTTT
.,TRBJ2-7,.,TRBV4-2,CASSPQIEAYEQYF,TGTGCCAGCAGCCCTCAGATCGAGGCCTACGAGCAGTACTTC
.,TRBJ2-7,.,TRBV9,CASSLGSPYEQYF,TGTGCCAGCAGCCTCGGGAGTCCCTACGAGCAGTACTTC
.,TRBJ2-5,TRBD2,TRBV6-1,CASSDRTSGGLLPETQYF,TGTGCCAGCAGTGATCGGACTAGCGGGGGACTACTACCGGAGACCCAGTACTTC
.,TRBJ2-7,.,TRBV5-6,CASSQSRTLFSYEQYF,TGTGCCAGCAGCCAGAGCCGGACACTTTTCTCCTACGAGCAGTACTTC
few,TRBJ2-7,.,TRBV28,CASSLSGSSYEQYF,TGTGCCAGCAGTTTATCCGGGAGCTCCTACGAGCAGTACTTC
.,TRBJ1-1,TRBD1,TRBV13,CASSGQGHTEAFF,TGTGCCAGCAGCGGACAGGGGCACACTGAAGCTTTCTTT
.,TRBJ2-7,.,TRBV25-1,CASSGGYEQYF,TGTGCCAGCAGCGGGGGCTACGAGCAGTACTTC
few,TRBJ2-7,.,TRBV29-1,CSVSTTQGEQYF,TGCAGCGTCTCCACGACACAAGGCGAGCAGTACTTC
few,TRBJ2-1,.,TRBV11-1,CASSLAREVNEQFF,TGTGCCAGCAGCTTAGCCAGGGAAGTCAATGAGCAGTTCTTC
.,TRBJ1-1,.,TRBV9,CASSPHQGNTEAFF,TGTGCCAGCAGCCCGCATCAGGGGAACACTGAAGCTTTCTTT
few,TRBJ2-7,.,TRBV11-2,CASSLGAGVRYEQYF,TGTGCCAGCAGCTTAGGGGCAGGGGTACGGTACGAGCAGTACTTC
few,TRBJ1-1,TRBD1,TRBV29-1,CSSRTGGNTEAFF,TGCAGCTCCCGGACAGGGGGGAATACTGAAGCTTTCTTT
.,TRBJ2-4,.,TRBV28,CASGPPGTRGGKNIQYF,TGTGCCAGTGGGCCCCCGGGGACAAGGGGTGGCAAAAACATTCAGTACTTC
.,TRBJ2-7,TRBD2,TRBV18,CASSRTSGPYEQYF,TGTGCCAGCTCACGGACTAGCGGACCCTACGAGCAGTACTTC
.,TRBJ1-4,.,TRBV2,CASSEQGNEKLFF,TGTGCCAGCAGTGAGCAGGGTAATGAAAAACTGTTTTTT
.,TRBJ1-5,TRBD1,TRBV9,CASIGTAGGVYSNQPQHF,TGTGCCAGCATCGGGACGGCAGGGGGCGTATATAGCAATCAGCCCCAGCATTTT
.,TRBJ2-2,.,TRBV7-8,CASSRIRAGELFF,TGTGCCAGCAGCCGCATCAGGGCCGGGGAGCTGTTTTTT
.,TRBJ2-3,.,TRBV19,CASSTRGLGDTQYF,TGTGCCAGTAGCACTAGGGGACTGGGAGATACGCAGTATTTT
.,TRBJ2-7,TRBD2,TRBV28,CASSASGGAGAGKYEQYF,TGTGCCAGCAGTGCCTCTGGAGGGGCGGGAGCAGGAAAATACGAGCAGTACTTC
.,TRBJ2-7,TRBD2,TRBV2,CASCRLAGLSSYEQYF,TGTGCCAGCTGCCGACTAGCGGGTCTTAGCTCCTACGAGCAGTACTTC
.,TRBJ2-1,.,TRBV4-3,CASSQVVYGRDTEINEQFF,TGCGCCAGCAGCCAAGTAGTCTATGGAAGGGACACCGAAATTAATGAGCAGTTCTTC
.,TRBJ2-3,.,TRBV5-4,CAYGGDTQYF,TGTGCTTACGGGGGAGATACGCAGTATTTT
.,TRBJ2-7,TRBD2,TRBV2,CASRPDTSGRAGEQYF,TGTGCCAGCAGGCCCGACACTAGCGGGAGGGCTGGGGAGCAGTACTTC
.,TRBJ1-1,TRBD1,TRBV5-1,CASSLGDRGVANTEAFF,TGCGCCAGCAGCTTGGGGGACAGGGGCGTTGCGAACACTGAAGCTTTCTTT
.,TRBJ2-7,.,TRBV6-5,CASGRHEQYF,TGTGCCTCTGGCAGGCACGAGCAGTACTTC
.,TRBJ2-3,.,TRBV5-1,CASSLSGLTDTQYF,TGCGCCAGCAGCCTATCGGGACTCACAGATACGCAGTATTTT
.,TRBJ2-1,TRBD1,TRBV6-5,CASSRQGNNEQFF,TGTGCCAGCAGTCGACAGGGGAACAATGAGCAGTTCTTC
few,TRBJ2-2,TRBD1,TRBV11-2,CASSSGTGGFGETGELFF,TGTGCCAGCAGCTCGGGGACAGGGGGGTTCGGGGAAACCGGGGAGCTGTTCTTT